This T cell receptor (beta chain) is from a study of T cell responses to AZD1222 COVID-19 vaccine. Regarding the study as a whole: Repertoire sampling was restricted to post-peak T cell response timepoints. Reports say nearly half of spike-specific TCRs go after unmutated variant regions. Just a handful of people given AZD1222 tested seropositive at baseline.

Clones were sequenced by immunoSEQ multiplex PCR, and TCRdb holds only the in-frame ones, with some missing. The sample has 120,000 to 150,000 clones, 88% seen once; the top ten hold roughly 2%. From germline, CDR1 is SGHRS and CDR2 YFSETQ. The CDR3 has 15 amino acids. V dropped 0 bases and J dropped 2 bases, with 12 bases sitting between them. Of note for this clone: No antigen is known for it.

Sequenced material: peripheral blood, taken on day 0 of AZD1222 vaccination. The source of this sequence is an adult in good health. The V and J genes are TRBV5-1 and TRBJ2-7; D gene uncertain. The CDR3 region is CASSLGGRVTYEQYF. CDR3 sequence (DNA): TGCGCCAGCAGCTTGGGTGGCAGAGTGACCTACGAGCAGTACTTC.